The present T cell receptor beta chain was sequenced within a study of T cells in Graves' hyperthyroidism and ophthalmopathy. Overall study results and limits: A 13 V-J signature model discriminated ophthalmopathy versus stable hyperthyroidism.

This clonotype was found a few times. Its antigen is unknown. The source of the PBMCs was more than 9.5 ml of fresh peripheral blood. Regions amplified from RNA transcripts were the TCR beta CDR3 regions. HTBI primers drove first-round RT-PCR of the TCR CDR3. TCRdb analysed the multiplex PCR reads with MiXCR anew, one entry per CDR3 protein. Of approximately 600,000 distinct CDR3 sequences listed, less than 25% are singletons. The germline gives CDR1 LNHDA, CDR2 SQIVND (reference sequence). This CDR3 is 13 amino acids long. Trimming removed 8 bases from V and 1 base from J, with 11 bases in between. Source material: blood. The TCR was taken from a man aged 25-40 years with Graves' ophthalmopathy. This chain connects TRBV19 to TRBJ1-1; D remains unclear. The CDR3 reads CASRDTANTEAFF. CDR3 nucleotide sequence: TGTGCCAGTCGCGACACAGCGAACACTGAAGCTTTCTTT.